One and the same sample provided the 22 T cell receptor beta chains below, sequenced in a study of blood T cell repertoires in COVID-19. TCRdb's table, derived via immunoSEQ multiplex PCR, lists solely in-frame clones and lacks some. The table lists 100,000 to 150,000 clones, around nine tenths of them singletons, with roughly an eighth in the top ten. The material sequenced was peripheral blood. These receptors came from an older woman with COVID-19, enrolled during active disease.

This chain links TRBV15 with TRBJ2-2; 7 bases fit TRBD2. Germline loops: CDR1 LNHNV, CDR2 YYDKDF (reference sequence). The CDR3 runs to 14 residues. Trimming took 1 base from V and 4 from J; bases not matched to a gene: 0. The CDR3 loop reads CATSRGGGTGELFF. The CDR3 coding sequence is TGTGCCACCAGCAGAGGCGGGGGCACCGGGGAGCTGTTTTTT.

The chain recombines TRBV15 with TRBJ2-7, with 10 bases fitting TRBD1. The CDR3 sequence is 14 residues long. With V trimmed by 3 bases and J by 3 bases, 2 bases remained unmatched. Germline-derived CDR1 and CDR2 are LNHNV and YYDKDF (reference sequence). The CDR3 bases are TGTGCCACCAGCAGGACAGGGGGCATCTACGAGCAGTACTTC. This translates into CATSRTGGIYEQYF.

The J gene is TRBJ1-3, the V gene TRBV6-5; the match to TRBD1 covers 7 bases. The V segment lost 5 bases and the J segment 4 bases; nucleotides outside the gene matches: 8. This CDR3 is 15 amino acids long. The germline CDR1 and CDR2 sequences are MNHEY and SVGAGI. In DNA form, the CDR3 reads TGTGCCAGCAGTCGACAGGGACCATCCGGAAACACCATATATTTT. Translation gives CASSRQGPSGNTIYF.

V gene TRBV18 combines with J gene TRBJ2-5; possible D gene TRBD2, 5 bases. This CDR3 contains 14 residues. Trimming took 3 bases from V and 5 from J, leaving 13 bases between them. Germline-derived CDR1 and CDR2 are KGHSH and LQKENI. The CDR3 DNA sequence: TGTGCCAGCTCACCCAGTGCGGGCCCCGAGACCCAGTACTTC. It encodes CASSPSAGPETQYF.

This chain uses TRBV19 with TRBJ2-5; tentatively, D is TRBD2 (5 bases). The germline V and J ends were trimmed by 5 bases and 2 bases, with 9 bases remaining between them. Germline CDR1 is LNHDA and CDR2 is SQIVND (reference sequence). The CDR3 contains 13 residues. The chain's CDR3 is CASSPEGQETQYF. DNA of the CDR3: TGTGCCAGTAGTCCTGAGGGACAAGAGACCCAGTACTTC.

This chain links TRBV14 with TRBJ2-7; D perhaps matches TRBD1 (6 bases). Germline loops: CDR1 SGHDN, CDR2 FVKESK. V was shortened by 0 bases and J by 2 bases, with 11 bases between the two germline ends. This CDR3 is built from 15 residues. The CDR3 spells CASSQDLGATYEQYF. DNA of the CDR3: TGTGCCAGCAGCCAAGATTTGGGGGCCACCTACGAGCAGTACTTC.

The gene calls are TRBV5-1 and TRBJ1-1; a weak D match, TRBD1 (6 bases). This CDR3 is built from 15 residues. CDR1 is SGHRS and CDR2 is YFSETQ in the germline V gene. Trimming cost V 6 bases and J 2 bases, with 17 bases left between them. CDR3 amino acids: CASMPLGTLNTEAFF. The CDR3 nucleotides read TGCGCCAGCATGCCGTTGGGGACACTAAACACTGAAGCTTTCTTT.

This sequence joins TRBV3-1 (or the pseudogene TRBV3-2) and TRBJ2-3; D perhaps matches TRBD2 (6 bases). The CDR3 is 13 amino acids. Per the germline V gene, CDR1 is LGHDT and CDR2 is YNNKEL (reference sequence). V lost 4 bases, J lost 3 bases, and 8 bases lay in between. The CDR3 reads CASSPRGTDTQYF. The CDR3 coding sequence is TGTGCCAGCAGCCCTCGGGGGACAGATACGCAGTATTTT.

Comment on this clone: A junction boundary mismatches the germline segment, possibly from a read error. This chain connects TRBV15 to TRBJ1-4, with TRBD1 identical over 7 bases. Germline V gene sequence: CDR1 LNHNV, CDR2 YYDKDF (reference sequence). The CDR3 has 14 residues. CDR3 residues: CATSGDRVNEKLFF. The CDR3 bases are TGTGCCACCAGCGGAGACAGGGTAAATGAAAAACTGTTTTTT.

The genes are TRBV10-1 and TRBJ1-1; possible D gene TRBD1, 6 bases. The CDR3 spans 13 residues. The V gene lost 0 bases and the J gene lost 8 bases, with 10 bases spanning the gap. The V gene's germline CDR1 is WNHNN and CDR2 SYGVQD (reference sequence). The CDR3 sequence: CASSESGQTEAFF. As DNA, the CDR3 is TGCGCCAGCAGTGAGTCAGGACAGACCGAAGCTTTCTTT.

This CDR3 reads CASRKKTGSNSPLHF. Written as DNA, the CDR3 is TGCGCCAGCAGGAAAAAGACAGGGTCCAATTCACCCCTCCACTTT. V and J are TRBV5-1 and TRBJ1-6, with 7 bases aligning to TRBD1. CDR1 and CDR2 (germline): SGHRS, YFSETQ. Trimming at V came to 5 bases and at J to 7 bases, leaving 9 bases not matched to a gene. The CDR3 is 15 residues long.

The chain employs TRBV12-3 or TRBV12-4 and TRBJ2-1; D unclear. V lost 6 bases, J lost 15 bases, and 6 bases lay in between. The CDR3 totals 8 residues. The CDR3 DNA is TGTGCCAGCAGCTTGTGGTTCTTC. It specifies CASSLWFF.

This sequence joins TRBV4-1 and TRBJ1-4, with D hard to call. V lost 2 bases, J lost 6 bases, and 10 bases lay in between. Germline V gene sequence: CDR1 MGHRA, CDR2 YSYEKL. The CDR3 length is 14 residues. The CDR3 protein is CASSQFDGDEKLFF. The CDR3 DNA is TGCGCCAGCAGCCAATTCGACGGGGATGAAAAACTGTTTTTT.

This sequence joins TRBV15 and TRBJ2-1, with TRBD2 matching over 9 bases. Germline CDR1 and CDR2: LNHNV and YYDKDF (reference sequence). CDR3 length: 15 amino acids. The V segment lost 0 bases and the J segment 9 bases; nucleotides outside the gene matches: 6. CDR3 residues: CATSRDRGGAGEQFF. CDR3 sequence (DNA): TGTGCCACCAGCAGAGATCGCGGGGGGGCTGGTGAGCAGTTCTTC.

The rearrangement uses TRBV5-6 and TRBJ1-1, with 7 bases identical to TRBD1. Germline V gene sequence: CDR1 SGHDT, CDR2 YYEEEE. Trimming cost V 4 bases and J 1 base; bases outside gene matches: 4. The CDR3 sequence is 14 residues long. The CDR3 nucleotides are TGTGCCAGCAGCACGGGACAGAAGAACACTGAAGCTTTCTTT. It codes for CASSTGQKNTEAFF.

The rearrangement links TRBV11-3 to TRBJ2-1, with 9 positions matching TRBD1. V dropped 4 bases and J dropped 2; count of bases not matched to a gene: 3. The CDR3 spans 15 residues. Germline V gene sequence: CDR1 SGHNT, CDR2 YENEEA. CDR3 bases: TGTGCCAGCAGCTACGGGACAGGGACCTACAATGAGCAGTTCTTC. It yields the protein CASSYGTGTYNEQFF.

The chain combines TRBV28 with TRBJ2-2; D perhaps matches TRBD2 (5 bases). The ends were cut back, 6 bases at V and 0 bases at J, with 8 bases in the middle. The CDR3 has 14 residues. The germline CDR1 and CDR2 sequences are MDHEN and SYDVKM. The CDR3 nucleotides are TGTGCCAGCAGGCGGGCCTCGAACACCGGGGAGCTGTTTTTT. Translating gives CASRRASNTGELFF.

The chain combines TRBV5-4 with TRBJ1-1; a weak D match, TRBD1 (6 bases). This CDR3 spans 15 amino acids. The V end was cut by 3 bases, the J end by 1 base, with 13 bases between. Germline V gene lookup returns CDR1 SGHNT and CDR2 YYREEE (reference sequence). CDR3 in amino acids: CASSWGGRGNTEAFF. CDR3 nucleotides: TGTGCCAGCAGCTGGGGGGGCAGGGGGAACACTGAAGCTTTCTTT.

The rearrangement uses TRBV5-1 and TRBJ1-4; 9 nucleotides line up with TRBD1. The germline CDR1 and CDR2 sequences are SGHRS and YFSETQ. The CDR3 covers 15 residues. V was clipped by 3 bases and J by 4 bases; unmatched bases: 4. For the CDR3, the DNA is TGCGCCAGCAGCTGGGACAGGGCACATAATGAAAAACTGTTTTTT. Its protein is CASSWDRAHNEKLFF.

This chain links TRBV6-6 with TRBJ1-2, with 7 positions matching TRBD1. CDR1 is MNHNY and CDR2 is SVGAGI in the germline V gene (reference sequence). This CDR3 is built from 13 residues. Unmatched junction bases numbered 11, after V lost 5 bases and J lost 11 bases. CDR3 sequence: CASSISRDSRYTF. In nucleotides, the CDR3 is TGTGCCAGCAGTATTAGCCGGGACAGTCGGTACACCTTC.

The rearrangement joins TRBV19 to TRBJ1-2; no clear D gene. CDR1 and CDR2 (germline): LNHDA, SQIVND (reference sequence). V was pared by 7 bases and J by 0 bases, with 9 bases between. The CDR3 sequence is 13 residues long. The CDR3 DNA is TGTGCCAGTATTGACGGGGCTAACTATGGCTACACCTTC. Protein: CASIDGANYGYTF.

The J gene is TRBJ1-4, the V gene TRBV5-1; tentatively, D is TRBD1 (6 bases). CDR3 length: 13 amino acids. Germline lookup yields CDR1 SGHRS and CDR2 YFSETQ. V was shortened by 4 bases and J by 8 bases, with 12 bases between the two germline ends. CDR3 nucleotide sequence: TGCGCCAGCAGCACGGACAGTGGAGAAAAACTGTTTTTT. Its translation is CASSTDSGEKLFF.